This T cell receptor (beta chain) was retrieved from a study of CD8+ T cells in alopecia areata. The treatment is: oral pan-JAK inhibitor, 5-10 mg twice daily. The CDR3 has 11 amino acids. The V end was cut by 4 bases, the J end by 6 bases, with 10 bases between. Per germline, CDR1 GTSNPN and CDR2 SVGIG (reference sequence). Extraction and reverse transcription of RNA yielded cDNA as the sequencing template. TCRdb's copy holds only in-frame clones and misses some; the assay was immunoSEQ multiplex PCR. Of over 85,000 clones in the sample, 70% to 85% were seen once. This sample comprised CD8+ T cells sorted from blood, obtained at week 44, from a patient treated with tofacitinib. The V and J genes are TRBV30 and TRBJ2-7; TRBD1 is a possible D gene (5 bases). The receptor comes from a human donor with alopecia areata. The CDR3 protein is CAWTTGTEQYF. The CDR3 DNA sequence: TGTGCCTGGACCACAGGCACCGAGCAGTACTTC.